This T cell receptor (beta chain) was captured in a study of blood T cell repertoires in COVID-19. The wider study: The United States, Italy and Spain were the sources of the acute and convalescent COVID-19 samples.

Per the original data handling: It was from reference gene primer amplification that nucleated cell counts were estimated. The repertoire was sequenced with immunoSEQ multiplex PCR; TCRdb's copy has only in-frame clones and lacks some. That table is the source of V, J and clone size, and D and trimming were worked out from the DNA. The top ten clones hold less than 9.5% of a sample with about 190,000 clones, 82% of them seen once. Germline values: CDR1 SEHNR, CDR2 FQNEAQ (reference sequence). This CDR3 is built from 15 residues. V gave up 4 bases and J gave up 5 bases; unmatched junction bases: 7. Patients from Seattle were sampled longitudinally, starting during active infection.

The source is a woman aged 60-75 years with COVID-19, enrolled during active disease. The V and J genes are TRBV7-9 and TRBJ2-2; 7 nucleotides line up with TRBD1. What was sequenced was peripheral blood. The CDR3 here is CASSSRQGGTGELFF. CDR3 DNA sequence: TGTGCCAGCAGCTCCAGACAGGGCGGTACCGGGGAGCTGTTTTTT. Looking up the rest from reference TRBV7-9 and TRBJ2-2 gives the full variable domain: DTGVSQNPRHKITKRGQNVTFRCDPISEHNRLYWYRQTLGQGPEFLTYFQNEAQLEKSRLLSDRFSAERPKGSFSTLEIQRTEQGDSAMYLCASSSRQGGTGELFFGEGSRLTVL.